The next 2 T cell receptor beta chains were all read from a single sample in a study of T cells in Graves' hyperthyroidism and ophthalmopathy. Authors of the study amplified TCR beta CDR3 regions from RNA transcripts. The HTBI primer set was used in a first-round RT-PCR of the TCR CDR3. Using its own MiXCR run on the multiplex PCR reads, TCRdb lists one record per CDR3 protein. Of hundreds of thousands of distinct CDR3 sequences listed, about 20% are singletons. The specimen sequenced was blood. These receptors all stem from a man in his forties or fifties with Graves' ophthalmopathy.

V gene TRBV20-1 combines with J gene TRBJ1-1; weak D call: TRBD1 (5 bases). V shed 2 bases and J shed 7 bases, with 14 bases lying between them. The CDR3 is 13 residues long. Looked up from germline, CDR1 is DFQATT and CDR2 is SNEGSKA (reference sequence). The CDR3 coding sequence is TGCAGTGCTAGATGGGGAGGGCAGGGTGAAGCTTTCTTT. Translation gives CSARWGGQGEAFF.

This clonotype occurred many times. The chain links TRBV7-2 to TRBJ2-5; 13 nucleotides agree with TRBD2. This CDR3 comprises 17 residues. Germline V gives CDR1 SGHTA, CDR2 FQGNSA. After removal of 1 base from V and 1 base from J, the junction contained 3 bases not matched to a gene. The CDR3 protein is CASSLGGLAGFQETQYF. In DNA, the CDR3 is TGTGCCAGCAGCTTAGGGGGACTAGCGGGGTTCCAAGAGACCCAGTACTTC.